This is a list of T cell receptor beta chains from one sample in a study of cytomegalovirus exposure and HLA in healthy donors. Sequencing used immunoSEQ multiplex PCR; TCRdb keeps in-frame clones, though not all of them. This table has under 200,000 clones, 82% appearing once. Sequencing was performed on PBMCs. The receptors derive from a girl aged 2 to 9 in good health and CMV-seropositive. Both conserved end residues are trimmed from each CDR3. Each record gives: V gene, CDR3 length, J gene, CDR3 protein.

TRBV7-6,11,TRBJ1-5,ASSLGPARPQH
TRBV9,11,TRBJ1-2,ASGPQGDDGYT
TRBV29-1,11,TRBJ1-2,SVLIGTNYGYT
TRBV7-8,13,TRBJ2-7,ASMNPDRYSYEQY
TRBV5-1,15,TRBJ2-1,ASSFPTGAGWDNEQF
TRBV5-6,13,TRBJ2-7,ASSLSSGGWGEQY
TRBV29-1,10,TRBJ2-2,GSGGGTGELF
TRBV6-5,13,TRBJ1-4,ASSYTPNPNEKLF
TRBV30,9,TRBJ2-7,AWSVGAVSK
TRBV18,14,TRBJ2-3,ASSPTTSGSGDTQY
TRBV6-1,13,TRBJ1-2,ASSELPRGRYGYT
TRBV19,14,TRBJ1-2,ASSMLGTGGAGGYT
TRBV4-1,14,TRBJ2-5,ASSQGREFGQETQY
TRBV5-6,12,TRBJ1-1,ASSFSTTNTEAF
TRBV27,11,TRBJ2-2,ASRGLNTGELF
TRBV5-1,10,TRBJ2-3,ASSTAGGAQY
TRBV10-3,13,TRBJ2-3,AISEGTGDTDTQY
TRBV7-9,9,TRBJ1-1,ASSLDGEAF
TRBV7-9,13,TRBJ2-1,ANPPLWGAYNEQF
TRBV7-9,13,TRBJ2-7,SSNVQASGRYEQY
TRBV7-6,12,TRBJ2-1,ASSPEVAYNEQF
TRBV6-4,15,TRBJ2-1,ASSDSKRLVSGNEQF
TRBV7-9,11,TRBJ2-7,ASSLDTAYEQY
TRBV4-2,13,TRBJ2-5,ASSQVQGNQETQY
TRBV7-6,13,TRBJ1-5,ASSQRPGQDQPQH
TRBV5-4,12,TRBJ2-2,ASSLMGESGELF
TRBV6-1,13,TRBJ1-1,ASSSDRWGNTEAF
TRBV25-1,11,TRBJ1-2,ASSEPGGWGYT
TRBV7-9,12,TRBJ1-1,ASSPGILNTEAF
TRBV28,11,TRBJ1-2,ASSLAGGYGYT
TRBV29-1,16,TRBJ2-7,SVEGPGRLAGNTYEQY
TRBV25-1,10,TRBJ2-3,ASSQWLGDAY
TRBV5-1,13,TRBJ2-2,ASSLVGGNTGELF
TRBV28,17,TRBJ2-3,ASSDPSILAGGSTDTQY
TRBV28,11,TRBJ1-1,ASRARRVTEAF
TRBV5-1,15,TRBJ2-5,ASSLALAGGPGETQY
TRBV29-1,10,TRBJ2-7,SSRLVTYEQY
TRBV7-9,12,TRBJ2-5,ASSLRSVKETQY
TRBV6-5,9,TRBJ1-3,ASSQGNTIY
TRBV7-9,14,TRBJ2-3,ASSSRGSGLTDTQY
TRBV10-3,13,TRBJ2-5,AISESGQGQETQY
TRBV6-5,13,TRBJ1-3,ASSYSVTSLNTIY
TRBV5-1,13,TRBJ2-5,ASSLTGGGRETQY
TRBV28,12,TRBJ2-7,ASSRLSGAREQY
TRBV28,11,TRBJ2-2,ASSLQNTGELF
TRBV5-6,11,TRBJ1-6,ASSLATGPPLH
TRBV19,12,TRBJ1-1,ASSIRGANTEAF
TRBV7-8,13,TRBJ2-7,ASSQPGLGNYEQY
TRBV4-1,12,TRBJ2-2,ASSRMLRPGELF
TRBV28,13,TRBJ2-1,ASSSLAGDPHEQF
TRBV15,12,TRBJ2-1,ATSREREVREQF
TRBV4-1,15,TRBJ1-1,ASSQEVGGGARTEAF
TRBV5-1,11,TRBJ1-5,ASSYAGDQPQH
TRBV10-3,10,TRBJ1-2,AISDAREGYT
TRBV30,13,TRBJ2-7,AWSPSGQGGREQY